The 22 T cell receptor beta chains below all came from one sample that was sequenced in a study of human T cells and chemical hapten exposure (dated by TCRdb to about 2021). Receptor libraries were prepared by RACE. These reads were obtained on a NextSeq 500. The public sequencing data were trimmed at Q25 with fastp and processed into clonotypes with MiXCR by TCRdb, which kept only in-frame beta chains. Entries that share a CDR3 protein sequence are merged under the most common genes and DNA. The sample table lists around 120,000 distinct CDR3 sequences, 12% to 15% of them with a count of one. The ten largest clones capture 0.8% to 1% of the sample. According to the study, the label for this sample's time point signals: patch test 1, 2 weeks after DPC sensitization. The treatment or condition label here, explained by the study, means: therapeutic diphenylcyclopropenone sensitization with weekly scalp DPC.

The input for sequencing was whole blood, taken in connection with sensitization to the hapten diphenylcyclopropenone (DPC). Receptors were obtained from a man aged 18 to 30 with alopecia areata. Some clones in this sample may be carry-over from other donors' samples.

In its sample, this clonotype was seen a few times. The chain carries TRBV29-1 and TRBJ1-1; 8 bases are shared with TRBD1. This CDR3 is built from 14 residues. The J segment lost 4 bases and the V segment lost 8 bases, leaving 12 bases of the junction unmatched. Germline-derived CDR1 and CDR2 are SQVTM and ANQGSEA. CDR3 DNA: TGCAGCCTCACCCGGGACAGGAGAGGCACTGAAGCTTTCTTT. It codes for CSLTRDRRGTEAFF.

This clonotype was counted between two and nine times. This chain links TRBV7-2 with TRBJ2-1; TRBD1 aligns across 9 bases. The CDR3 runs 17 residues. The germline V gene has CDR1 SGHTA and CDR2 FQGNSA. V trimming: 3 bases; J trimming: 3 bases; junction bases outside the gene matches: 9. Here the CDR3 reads CASSFLGQGPFYNEQFF. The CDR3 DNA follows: TGTGCCAGCAGCTTTCTAGGACAGGGGCCGTTCTACAATGAGCAGTTCTTC.

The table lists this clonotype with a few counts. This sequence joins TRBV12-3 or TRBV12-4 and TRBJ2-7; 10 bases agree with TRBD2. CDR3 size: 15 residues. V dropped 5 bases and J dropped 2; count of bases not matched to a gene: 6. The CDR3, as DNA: TGTGCCAGCAGTACCCTAGCGGGGGCGACCTACGAGCAGTACGTC. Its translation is CASSTLAGATYEQYV.

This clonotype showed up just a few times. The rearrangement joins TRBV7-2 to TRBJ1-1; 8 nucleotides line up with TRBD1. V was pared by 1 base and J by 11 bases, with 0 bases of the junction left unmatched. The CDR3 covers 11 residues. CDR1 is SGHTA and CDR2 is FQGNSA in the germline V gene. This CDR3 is CASSLDRGAFF. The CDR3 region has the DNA TGTGCCAGCAGCTTAGACAGGGGGGCTTTCTTT. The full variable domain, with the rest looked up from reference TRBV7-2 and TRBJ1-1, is GAGVSQSPSNKVTEKGKDVELRCDPISGHTALYWYRQSLGQGLEFLIYFQGNSAPDKSGLPSDRFSAERTGGSVSTLTIQRTQQEDSAVYLCASSLDRGAFFGQGTRLTVV.

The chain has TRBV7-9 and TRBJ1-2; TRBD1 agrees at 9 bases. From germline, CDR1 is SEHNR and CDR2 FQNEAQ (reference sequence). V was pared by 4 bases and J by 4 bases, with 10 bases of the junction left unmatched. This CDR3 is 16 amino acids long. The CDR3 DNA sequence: TGTGCCAGCAGCTCAGGGCTGGGACAGGGCTTCTATGGCTACACCTTC. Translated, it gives CASSSGLGQGFYGYTF.

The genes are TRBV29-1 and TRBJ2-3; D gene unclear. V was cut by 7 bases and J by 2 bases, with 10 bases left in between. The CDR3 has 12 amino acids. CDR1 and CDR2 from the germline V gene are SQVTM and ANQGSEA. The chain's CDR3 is CSAVKNTDTQYF. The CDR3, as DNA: TGCAGCGCCGTAAAAAACACAGATACGCAGTATTTT.

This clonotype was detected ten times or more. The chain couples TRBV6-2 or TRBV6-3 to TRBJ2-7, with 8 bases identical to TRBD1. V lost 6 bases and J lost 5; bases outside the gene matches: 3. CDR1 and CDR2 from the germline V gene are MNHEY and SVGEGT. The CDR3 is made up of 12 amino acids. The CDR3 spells CASRRTGNEQYF. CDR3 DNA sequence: TGTGCCAGCAGAAGGACAGGGAACGAGCAGTACTTC.

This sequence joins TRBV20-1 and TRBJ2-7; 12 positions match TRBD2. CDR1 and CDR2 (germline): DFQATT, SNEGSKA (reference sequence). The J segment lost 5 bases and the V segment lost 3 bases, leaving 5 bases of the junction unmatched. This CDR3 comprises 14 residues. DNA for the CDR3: TGCAGTGCTAGTCTAGCGGGGGGGCCCCACGAGCAGTACTTC. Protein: CSASLAGGPHEQYF.

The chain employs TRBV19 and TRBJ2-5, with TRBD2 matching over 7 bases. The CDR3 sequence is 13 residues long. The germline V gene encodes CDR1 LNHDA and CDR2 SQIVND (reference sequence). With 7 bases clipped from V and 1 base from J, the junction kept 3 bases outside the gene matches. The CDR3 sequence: CASNPSGQETQYF. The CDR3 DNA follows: TGTGCCAGTAACCCTAGCGGCCAAGAGACCCAGTACTTC.

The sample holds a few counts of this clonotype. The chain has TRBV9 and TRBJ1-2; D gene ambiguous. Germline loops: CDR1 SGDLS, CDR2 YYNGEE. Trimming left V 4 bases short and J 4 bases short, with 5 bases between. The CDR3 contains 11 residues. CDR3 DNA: TGTGCCAGCAGCTCCAGCTATGGCTACACCTTC. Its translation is CASSSSYGYTF. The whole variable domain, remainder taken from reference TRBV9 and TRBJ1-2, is DSGVTQTPKHLITATGQRVTLRCSPRSGDLSVYWYQQSLDQGLQFLIQYYNGEERAKGNILERFSAQQFPDLHSELNLSSLELGDSALYFCASSSSYGYTFGSGTRLTVV.

CDR3 region: CASSQESQMYRNYGYTF. DNA of the CDR3: TGCGCCAGCAGCCAAGAAAGTCAGATGTACAGGAACTATGGCTACACCTTC. The rearrangement links TRBV4-1 to TRBJ1-2; D possibly corresponds to TRBD1 (5 bases). The CDR3 is 17 residues long. V was trimmed by 0 bases and J by 2 bases, leaving 16 bases between them. The germline V gene has CDR1 MGHRA and CDR2 YSYEKL.

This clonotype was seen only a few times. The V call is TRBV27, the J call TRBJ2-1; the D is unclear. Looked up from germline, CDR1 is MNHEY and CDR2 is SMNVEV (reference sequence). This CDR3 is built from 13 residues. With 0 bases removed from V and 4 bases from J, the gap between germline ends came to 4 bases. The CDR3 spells CASSLSLYNEQFF. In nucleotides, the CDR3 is TGTGCCAGCAGTTTATCGCTTTACAATGAGCAGTTCTTC.

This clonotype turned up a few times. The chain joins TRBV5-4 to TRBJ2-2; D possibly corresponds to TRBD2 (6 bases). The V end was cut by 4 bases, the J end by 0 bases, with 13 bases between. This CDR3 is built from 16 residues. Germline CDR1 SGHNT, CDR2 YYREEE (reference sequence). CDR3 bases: TGTGCCAGCAGCCGCACGGGACTTACGAACACCGGGGAGCTGTTTTTT. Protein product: CASSRTGLTNTGELFF.

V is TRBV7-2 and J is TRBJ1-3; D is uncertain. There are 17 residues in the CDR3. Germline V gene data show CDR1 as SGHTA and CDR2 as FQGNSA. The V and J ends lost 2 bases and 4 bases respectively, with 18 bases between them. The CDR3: CASSLCKPSYSGNTIYF. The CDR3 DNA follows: TGTGCCAGCAGCTTATGCAAACCATCCTATTCCGGAAACACCATATATTTT. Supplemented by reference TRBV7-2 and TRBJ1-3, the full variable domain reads GAGVSQSPSNKVTEKGKDVELRCDPISGHTALYWYRQSLGQGLEFLIYFQGNSAPDKSGLPSDRFSAERTGGSVSTLTIQRTQQEDSAVYLCASSLCKPSYSGNTIYFGEGSWLTVV.

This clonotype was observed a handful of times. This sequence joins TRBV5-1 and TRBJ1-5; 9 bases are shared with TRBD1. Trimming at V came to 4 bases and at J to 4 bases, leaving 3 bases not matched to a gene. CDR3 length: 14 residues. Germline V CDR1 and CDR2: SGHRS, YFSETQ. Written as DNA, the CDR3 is TGCGCCAGCAGCCAGACAGGGGGGAATCAGCCCCAGCATTTT. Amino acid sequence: CASSQTGGNQPQHF.

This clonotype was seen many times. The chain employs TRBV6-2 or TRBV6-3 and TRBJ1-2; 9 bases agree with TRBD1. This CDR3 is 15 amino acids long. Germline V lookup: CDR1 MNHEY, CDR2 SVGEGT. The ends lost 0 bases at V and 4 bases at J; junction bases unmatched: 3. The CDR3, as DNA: TGTGCCAGCAGTTACTCGGGACAGGGTCCCTATGGCTACACCTTC. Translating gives CASSYSGQGPYGYTF.

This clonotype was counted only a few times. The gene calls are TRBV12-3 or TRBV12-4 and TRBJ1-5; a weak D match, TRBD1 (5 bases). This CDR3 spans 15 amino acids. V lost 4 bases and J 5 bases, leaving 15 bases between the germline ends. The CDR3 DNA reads TGTGCCAGCAGTTCCCGCAGGGTCCCCCATCAGCCCCAGCATTTT. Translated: CASSSRRVPHQPQHF.

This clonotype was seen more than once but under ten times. The CDR3: CASGWGSSYNEQFF. CDR3 nucleotides: TGTGCCAGCGGGTGGGGTAGCTCCTACAATGAGCAGTTCTTC. The chain joins TRBV2 to TRBJ2-1; D unresolved. Germline V gives CDR1 SNHLY, CDR2 FYNNEI. The CDR3 is 14 residues long. V lost 8 bases, J lost 0 bases, and 11 bases lay in between.

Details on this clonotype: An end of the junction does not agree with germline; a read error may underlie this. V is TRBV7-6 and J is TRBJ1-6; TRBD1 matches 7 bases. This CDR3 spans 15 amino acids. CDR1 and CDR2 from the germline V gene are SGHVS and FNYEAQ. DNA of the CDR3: TGTACCAGCAGCCCCACCGGGACAGCGAATTCACCCCTCCACTTT. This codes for CTSSPTGTANSPLHF.

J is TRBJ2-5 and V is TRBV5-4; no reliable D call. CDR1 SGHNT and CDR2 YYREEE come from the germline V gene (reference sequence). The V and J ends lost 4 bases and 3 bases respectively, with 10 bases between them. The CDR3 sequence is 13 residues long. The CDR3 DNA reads TGTGCCAGCAGCCCAGGAAGGGAAGAGACCCAGTACTTC. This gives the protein CASSPGREETQYF.

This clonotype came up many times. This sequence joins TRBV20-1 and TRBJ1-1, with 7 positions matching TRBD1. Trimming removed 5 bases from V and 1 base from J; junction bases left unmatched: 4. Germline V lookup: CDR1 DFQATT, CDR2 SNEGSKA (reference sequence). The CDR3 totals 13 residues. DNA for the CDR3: TGCAGTGCTTACTGGGACAGGAACACTGAAGCTTTCTTT. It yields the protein CSAYWDRNTEAFF.

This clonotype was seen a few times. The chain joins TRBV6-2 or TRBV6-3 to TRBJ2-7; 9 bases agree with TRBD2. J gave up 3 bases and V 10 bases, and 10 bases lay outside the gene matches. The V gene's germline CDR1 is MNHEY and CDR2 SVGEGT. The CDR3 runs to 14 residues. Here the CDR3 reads CATTRTSVNYEQYV. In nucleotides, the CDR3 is TGTGCCACGACACGGACTAGCGTTAACTACGAGCAGTACGTC.